The TCR beta chain described here comes from a study of T-cell memory formation after mild COVID-19 (dated by TCRdb to 2020 to 2023). Context from the whole study: Most TCR sequence clusters were specific to one of the two donors. Two young, previously healthy adult volunteers made up the cohort, one male and one female. In a couple of donors, T-cell clones that expanded and contracted after mild COVID-19 were followed by sequencing TCRalpha and TCRbeta repertoires longitudinally. Broader findings and caveats from the paper: The detection of some responding clones in pre-infection memory suggests that pre-existing cross-reactive memory T cells joined the SARS-CoV-2 response. Whether the second-wave clones peaking on day 37 were SARS-CoV-2 specific was not confirmed. Contracting CD4+ clones were located mainly in the CM and EM memory subsets, whereas CD8+ clones were found to be enriched in EMRA. The study covered only a couple of mild cases, and larger cohorts including severe cases with pre-infection samples were considered necessary. Balanced CD4/CD8 phenotypes were observed for clones contracting from day 15 to 85, whereas a bias towards CD4+ was observed for a second wave of clones expanding from day 15 to 37.

On this clonotype itself: Its antigen target is currently unknown. The record has no base qualities; no much larger clone is one base away.

Ficoll-Paque density gradient centrifugation was used to isolate PBMCs. Per the germline V gene, SGDLS is the CDR1 and YYNGEE is the CDR2. Trimming costs V 3 bases and J 4 bases, and their ends lie 13 bases apart. The CDR3 has 14 amino acids, counting the end cysteine and phenylalanine. The read is trimmed to its CDR3 DNA, 42 bases read in frame from base 1. Sequencer: Illumina NovaSeq 6000. cDNA libraries for TCRalpha and TCRbeta were prepared by 5'RACE using constant-segment primers, with sample barcodes and unique molecular identifiers added. RNA was extracted from every sample with Trizol reagent. Libraries were amplified in two PCR steps, with a second sample barcode and Illumina TruSeq adapters added in the second step. Sequencing of the libraries was done on an Illumina NovaSeq, producing 2 x 150 bp paired-end reads. Under the source paper's analysis protocol: The reads were demultiplexed and collapsed into UMI-guided consensus sequences using migec v1.2.7. With mixcr v2.1.11, UMI consensuses were aligned to TRA and TRB V and J templates and assembled into clonotypes. Expanded or contracted clonotypes were those called significant by both edgeR and NoisET, with noise models trained on biological replicates. For edgeR calls, the thresholds were a false discovery rate-adjusted p below 0.01 and a log2 fold-change of 1. As an exploratory analysis of dynamics, max-normalized trajectories of the 1000 most abundant clonotypes were examined with PCA combined with hierarchical clustering. Each responding clone was given a CD4 or CD8 phenotype based on the CD4+ and CD8+ repertoires, which had been sequenced separately. TCRdb cleaned the public reads at Q25 with fastp, built clones with MiXCR and kept in-frame beta chains. Under each unique CDR3 protein, matching rows form one entry showing the most common genes and DNA. TCRdb's processing, not the authors', yielded these V and J calls. This sample comprises roughly 340,000 distinct CDR3 sequences, about a sixth of them detected only once. Together, the top ten hold 20% to 25% of the sample.

This sequence was found in a man in his late teens or twenties who had mild COVID-19 (a few samples of this study predate the infection). The sample titles of this study are shuffled in the database, so cell type and time point are left out; the donor was told from shared clones. In this chain, TRBV9 is recombined with TRBJ1-2; a weak D assignment points to TRBD1 (5 bases agree). Sequences were obtained from PBMCs or a T cell subset sorted from them (not recorded which). The CDR3 loop reads CASSGEGTGYGYTF. Here is the DNA: TGTGCCAGCAGCGGTGAGGGGACGGGCTATGGCTACACCTTC.